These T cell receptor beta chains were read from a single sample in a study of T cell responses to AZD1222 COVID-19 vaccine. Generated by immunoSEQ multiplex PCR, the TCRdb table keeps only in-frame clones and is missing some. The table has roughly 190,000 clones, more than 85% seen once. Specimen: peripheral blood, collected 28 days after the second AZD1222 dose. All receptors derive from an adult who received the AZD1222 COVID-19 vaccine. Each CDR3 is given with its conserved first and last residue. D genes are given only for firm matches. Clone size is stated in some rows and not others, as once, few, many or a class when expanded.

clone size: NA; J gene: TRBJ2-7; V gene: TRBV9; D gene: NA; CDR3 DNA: TGTGCCAGCAGCCCATACGGCAGGGAGGACGAGCAGTACTTC; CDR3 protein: CASSPYGREDEQYF
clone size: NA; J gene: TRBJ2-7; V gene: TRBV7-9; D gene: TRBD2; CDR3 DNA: TGTGCCAGCAGCCCCAAGCGGGAGTCCTACGAGCAGTACTTC; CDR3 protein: CASSPKRESYEQYF
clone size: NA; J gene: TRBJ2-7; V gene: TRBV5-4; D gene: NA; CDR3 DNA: TGTGCCAGCAGCTTGGATGGCCTCGCCGAGCAGTACTTC; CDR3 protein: CASSLDGLAEQYF
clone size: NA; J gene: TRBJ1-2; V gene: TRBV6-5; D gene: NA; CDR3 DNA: TGTGCCAGCAGTTACTCAACAGCGGGTGACTATGGCTACACCTTC; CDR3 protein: CASSYSTAGDYGYTF
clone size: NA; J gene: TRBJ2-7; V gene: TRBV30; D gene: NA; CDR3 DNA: TGTGCCTGGAGTAACGGGGGTGCCTTGAACGAGCAGTACTTC; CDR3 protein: CAWSNGGALNEQYF
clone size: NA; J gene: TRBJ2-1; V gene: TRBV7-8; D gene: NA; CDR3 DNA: TGTGCCAGCAGACAGGACAGTACCTACAATGAGCAGTTCTTC; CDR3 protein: CASRQDSTYNEQFF
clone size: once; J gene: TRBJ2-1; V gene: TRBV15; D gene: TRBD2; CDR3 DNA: TGTGCCACCAGCAGAGATTGGGCTAGCGGGAGGGGGTCCTACAATGAGCAGTTCTTC; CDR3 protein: CATSRDWASGRGSYNEQFF
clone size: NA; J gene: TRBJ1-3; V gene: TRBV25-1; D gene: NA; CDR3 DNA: TGTGCCAGCAGTGAATATGAATCTGGAAACACCATATATTTT; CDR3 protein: CASSEYESGNTIYF
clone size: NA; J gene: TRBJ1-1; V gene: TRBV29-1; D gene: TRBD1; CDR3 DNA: TGCAGCGTTCGGCTTGGGACAGGGACGGAAGCTTTCTTT; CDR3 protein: CSVRLGTGTEAFF
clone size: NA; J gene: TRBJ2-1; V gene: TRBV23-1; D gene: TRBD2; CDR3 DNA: TGCGCCAGCAAAAGCGGGAGGTTTAATGAGCAGTTCTTC; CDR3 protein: CASKSGRFNEQFF
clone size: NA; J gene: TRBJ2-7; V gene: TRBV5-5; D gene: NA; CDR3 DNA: TGTGCCAGCAGCTTGGCTCAGGCTTACGAGCAGTACTTC; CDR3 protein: CASSLAQAYEQYF
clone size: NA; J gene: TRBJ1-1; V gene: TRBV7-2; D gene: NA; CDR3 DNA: TGTGCCAGCAGCTTAGTAGGTCAGGGGAACACTGAAGCTTTCTTT; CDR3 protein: CASSLVGQGNTEAFF
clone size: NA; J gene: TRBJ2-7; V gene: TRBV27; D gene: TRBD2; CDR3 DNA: TGTGCCAGCAGGCGGACTAGCGGGAGATGGTGGGACTTC; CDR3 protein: CASRRTSGRWWDF
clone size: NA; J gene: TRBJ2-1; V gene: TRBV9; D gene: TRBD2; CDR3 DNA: TGTGCCAGCAGTTTTCGAGCGGGAGTATACAATGAGCAGTTCTTC; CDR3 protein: CASSFRAGVYNEQFF
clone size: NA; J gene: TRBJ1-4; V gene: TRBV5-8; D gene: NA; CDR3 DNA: TGTGCCAGCAGCTTGGCCACAGTCAATGAAAAACTGTTTTTT; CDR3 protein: CASSLATVNEKLFF
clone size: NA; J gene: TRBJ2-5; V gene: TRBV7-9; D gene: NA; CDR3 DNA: TGTGCCAGCAGCTTATCGACAGAGGGGACCCAGTACTTC; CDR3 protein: CASSLSTEGTQYF
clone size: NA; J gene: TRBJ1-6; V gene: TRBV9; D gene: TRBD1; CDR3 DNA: TGTGCCAGCAGCGGACCACAGGGGTCTAATTCACCCCTCCACTTT; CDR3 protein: CASSGPQGSNSPLHF
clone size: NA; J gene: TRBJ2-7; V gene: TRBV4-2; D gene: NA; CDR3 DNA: TGTGCCAGCAGCCAACAGGGGTCCTTCTACGAGCAGTACTTC; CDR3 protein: CASSQQGSFYEQYF
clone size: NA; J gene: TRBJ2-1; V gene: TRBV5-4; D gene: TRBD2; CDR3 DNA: TGTGCCAGCAGCTCTACTAGCGGGGAATACAATGAGCAGTTCTTC; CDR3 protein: CASSSTSGEYNEQFF
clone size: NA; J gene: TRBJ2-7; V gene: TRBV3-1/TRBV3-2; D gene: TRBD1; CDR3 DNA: TGTGCCAGCAGCCATTGGGCCCTGGGACAGGGAAATGGGGAGCAGTACTTC; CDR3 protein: CASSHWALGQGNGEQYF
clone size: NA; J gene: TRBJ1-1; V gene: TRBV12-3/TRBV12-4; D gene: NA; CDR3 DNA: TGTGCCAGCAGCCGACAGGTTAACACTGAAGCTTTCTTT; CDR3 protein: CASSRQVNTEAFF
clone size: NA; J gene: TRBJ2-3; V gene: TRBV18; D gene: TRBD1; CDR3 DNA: TGTGCCAGCTCACCACGACAGGGTACCGCAGATACGCAGTATTTT; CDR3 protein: CASSPRQGTADTQYF
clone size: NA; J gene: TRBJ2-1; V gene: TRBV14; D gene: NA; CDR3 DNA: TGTGCCAGCAGCCAAGATTTTGGAGACATGGACTATGAGCAGTTCTTC; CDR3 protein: CASSQDFGDMDYEQFF
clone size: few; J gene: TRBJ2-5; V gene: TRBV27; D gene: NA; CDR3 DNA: TGTGCCAGCAGTTTATCCGGTTGGGACGGGGAAGAGACCCAGTACTTC; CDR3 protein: CASSLSGWDGEETQYF
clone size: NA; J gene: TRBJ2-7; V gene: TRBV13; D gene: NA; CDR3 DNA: TGTGCCAGCAGCTTCAACTACGAGCAGTACTTC; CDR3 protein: CASSFNYEQYF
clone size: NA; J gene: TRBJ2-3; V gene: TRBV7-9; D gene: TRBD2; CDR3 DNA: TGTGCCAGCAGCTTGGGACTAGCGGGTTCTGCAGATACGCAGTATTTT; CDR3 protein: CASSLGLAGSADTQYF
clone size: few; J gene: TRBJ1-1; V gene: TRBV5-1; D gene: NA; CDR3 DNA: TGCGCCAGCAGCTTGGGGTCGTCGATCCGGAACACTGAAGCTTTCTTT; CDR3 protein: CASSLGSSIRNTEAFF
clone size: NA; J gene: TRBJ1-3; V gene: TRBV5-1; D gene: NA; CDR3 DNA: TGCGCCAGCAGCTTGGACCGGGGAACTGGAAACACCATATATTTT; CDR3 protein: CASSLDRGTGNTIYF
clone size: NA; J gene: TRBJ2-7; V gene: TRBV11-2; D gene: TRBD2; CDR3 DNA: TGTGCCAGCAGTCTAGCGGGTGCGGGGGAGCAGTACTTC; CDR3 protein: CASSLAGAGEQYF
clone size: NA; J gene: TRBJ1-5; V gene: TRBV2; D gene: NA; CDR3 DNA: TGTGCCAGCGGGGGCGCCTTGGGCAATCAGCCCCAGCATTTT; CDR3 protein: CASGGALGNQPQHF
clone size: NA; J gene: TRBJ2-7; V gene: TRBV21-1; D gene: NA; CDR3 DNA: TGTGCAGAAATATCATGGGGACAGGAGCCCTACGAGCAGTACTTC; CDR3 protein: CAEISWGQEPYEQYF
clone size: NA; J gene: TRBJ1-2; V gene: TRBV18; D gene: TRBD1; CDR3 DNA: TGTGCCAGCACCGGACAGGGGGATTATGGCTACACCTTC; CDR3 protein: CASTGQGDYGYTF
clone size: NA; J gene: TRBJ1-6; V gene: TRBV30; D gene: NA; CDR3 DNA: TGTGCCTGGAGTGCCGGTAATTCACCCCTCCACTTT; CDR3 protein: CAWSAGNSPLHF
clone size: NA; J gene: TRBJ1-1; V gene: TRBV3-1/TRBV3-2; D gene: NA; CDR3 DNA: TGTGCCAGCAGCCAAGAGGTCGAAGGGAACACTGAAGCTTTCTTT; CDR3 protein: CASSQEVEGNTEAFF
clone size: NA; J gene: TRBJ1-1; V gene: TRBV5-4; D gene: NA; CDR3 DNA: TGTGCCAGCAGCTTGGCGACAGGTAACACTGAAGCTTTCTTT; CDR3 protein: CASSLATGNTEAFF
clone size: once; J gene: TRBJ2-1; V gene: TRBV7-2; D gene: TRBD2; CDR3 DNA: TGTGCCAGCAGTTCTAGCGGAACCTCCTACAATGAGCAGTTCTTC; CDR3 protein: CASSSSGTSYNEQFF
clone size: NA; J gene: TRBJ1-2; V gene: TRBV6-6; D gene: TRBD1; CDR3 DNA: TGTGCCAGCAGCTCACTTCTCAGACAGGGTGACTATGGCTACACCTTC; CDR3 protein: CASSSLLRQGDYGYTF
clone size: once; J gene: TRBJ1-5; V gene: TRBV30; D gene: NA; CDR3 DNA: TGTGCCTGGGGGATACAGGGCAATCAGCCCCAGCATTTT; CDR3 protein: CAWGIQGNQPQHF
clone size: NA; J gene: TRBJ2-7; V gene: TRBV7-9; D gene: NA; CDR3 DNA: TGTGCCAGCAGCTCTGGACAGCGGTCCTACGAGCAGTACTTC; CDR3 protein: CASSSGQRSYEQYF
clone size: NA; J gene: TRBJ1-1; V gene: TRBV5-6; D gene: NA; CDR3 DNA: TGTGCCAGCAGCCTAATGGCCGTGAACACTGAAGCTTTCTTT; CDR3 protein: CASSLMAVNTEAFF
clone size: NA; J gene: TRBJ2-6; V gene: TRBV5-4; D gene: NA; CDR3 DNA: TGTGCCAGCAGCCCCATTTCTCGCGAGGCCAACGTCCTGACTTTC; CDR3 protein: CASSPISREANVLTF
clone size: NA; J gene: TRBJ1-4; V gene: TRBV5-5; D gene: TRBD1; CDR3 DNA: TGTGCCAGCAGTTCGACAGGGGGGAATGAAAAACTGTTTTTT; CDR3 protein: CASSSTGGNEKLFF
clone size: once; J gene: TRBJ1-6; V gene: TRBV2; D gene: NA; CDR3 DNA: TGTGCCAGCCAGCAAGGGTGGTCCTATAATTCACCCCTCCACTTT; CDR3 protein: CASQQGWSYNSPLHF
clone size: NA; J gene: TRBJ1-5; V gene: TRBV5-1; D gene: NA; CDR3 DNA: TGCGCCAGCAGCCCTGGAGGCAACAATCAGCCCCAGCATTTT; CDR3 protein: CASSPGGNNQPQHF
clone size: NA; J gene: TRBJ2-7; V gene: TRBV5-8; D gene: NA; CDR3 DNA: TGTGCCAGCAGCTCCCTACGCCAATTACCTTTGTCGGGCGAGCAGTACTTC; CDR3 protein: CASSSLRQLPLSGEQYF
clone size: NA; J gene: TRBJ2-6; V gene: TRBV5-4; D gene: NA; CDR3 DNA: TGTGCCAGCAGCGACCTACAAGTTACTCTCTCTGGGGCCAACGTCCTGACTTTC; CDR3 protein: CASSDLQVTLSGANVLTF
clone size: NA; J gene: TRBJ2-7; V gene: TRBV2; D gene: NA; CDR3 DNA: TGTGCCAGCAGTGCGGTGGCAAACGAGCAGTACTTC; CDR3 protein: CASSAVANEQYF